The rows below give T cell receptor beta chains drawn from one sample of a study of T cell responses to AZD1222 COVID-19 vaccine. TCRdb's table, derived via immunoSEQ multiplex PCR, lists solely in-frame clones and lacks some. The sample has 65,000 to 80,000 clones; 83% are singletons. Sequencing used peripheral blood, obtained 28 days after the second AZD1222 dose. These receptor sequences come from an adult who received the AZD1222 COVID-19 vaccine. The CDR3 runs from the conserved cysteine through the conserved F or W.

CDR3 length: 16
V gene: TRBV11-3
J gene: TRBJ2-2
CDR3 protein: CASSLASGSRTGELFF

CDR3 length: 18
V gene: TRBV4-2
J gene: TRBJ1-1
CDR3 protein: CASSQDIAQGWSLSEAFF

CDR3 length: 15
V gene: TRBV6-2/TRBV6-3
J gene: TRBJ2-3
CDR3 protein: CASSPGLAGTDTQYF

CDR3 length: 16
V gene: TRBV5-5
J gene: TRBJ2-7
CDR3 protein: CASSPETGLAGDEQYF

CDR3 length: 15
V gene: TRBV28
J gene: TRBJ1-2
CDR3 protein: CASSLLPGQGDGYTF

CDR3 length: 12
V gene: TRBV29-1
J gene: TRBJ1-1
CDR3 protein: CSAGQGNTEAFF

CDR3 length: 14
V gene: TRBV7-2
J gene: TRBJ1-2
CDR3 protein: CASSFRGFNYGYTF

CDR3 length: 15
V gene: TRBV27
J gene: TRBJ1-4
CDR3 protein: CASSPPRGRGEKLFF

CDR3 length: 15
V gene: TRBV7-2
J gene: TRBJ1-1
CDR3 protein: CASSLGYGVNTEAFF

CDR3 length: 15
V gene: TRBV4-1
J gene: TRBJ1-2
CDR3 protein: CASSQAGRANYGYTF

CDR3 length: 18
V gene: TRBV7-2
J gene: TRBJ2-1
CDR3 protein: CASSLEGTSGRFYNEQFF

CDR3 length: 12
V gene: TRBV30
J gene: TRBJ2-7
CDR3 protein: CAWSVISYEQYF

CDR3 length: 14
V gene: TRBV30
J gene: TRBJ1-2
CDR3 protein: CAWTPVQDNYGYTF

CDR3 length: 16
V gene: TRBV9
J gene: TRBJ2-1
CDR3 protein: CASSTGTSGRANEQFF

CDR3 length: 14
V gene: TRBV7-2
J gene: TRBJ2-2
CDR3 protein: CASSLVRNTGELFF

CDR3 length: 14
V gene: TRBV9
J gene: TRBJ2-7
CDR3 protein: CASSPHGSPGEQYF

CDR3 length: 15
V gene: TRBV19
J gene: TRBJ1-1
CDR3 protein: CASSTGQGGKTEAFF

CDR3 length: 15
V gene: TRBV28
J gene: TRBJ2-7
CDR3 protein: CASSLLEGPSYEQYF

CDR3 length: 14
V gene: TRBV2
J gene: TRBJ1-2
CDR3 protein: CASSEAVGTYGYTF

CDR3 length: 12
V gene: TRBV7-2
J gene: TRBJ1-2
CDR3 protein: CASSLGGATGTF

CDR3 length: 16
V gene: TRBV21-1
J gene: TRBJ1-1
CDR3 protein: CASSFGTGGTDTEAFF

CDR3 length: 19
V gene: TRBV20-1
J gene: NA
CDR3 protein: CSASGYNRRGRPTYNEQFF

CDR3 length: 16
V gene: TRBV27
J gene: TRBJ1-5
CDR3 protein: CASSPSSWTGGRPQHF

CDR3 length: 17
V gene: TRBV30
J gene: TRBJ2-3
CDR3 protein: CAWSFQLTSGRASTQYF